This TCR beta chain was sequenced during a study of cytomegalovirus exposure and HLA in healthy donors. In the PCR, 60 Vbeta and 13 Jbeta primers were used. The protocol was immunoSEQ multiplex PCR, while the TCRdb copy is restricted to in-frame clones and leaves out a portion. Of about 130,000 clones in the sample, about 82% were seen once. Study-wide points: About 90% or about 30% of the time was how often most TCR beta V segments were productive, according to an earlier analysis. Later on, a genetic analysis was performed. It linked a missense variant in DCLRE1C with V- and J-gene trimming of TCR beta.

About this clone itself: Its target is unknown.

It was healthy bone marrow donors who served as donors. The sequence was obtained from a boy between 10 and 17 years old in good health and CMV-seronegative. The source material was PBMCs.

CDR3 nucleotides: TGTGCCTGGAGTGTTAAACCGGGACAGGGGTCCACTGAAGCTTTCTTT. Its protein is CAWSVKPGQGSTEAFF. The V and J genes are TRBV30 and TRBJ1-1; TRBD1 matches 10 bases. J gave up 4 bases and V 0 bases, and 8 bases lay outside the gene matches. This CDR3 is 16 amino acids long. Per germline, CDR1 GTSNPN and CDR2 SVGIG (reference sequence).